This T cell receptor beta chain derives from a study of blood T cell repertoires in COVID-19. For the study at large: Acute and convalescent COVID-19 samples came from the United States, Italy and Spain. Sources were T cells, B-cell-depleted T cells, or PBMCs; the material itself was cDNA or gDNA.

In the study's own analysis: Reference gene primer amplification gave nucleated cell count estimates. Only in-frame clones appear in the TCRdb table, and some are missing; sequencing was by immunoSEQ multiplex PCR. V and J calls and clone size are copied from that table; D and trimming were computed from the DNA. The sample shows approximately 98,000 clones, roughly 82% of them seen only once. Trimming left V 2 bases short and J 3 bases short, with 10 bases between. Germline CDR1 is KGHSH and CDR2 is LQKENI. The CDR3 spans 15 residues. Sequenced sample: peripheral blood. The V and J genes are TRBV18 and TRBJ2-2; the D gene is possibly TRBD2 (5 bases). This receptor was identified in a man older than 75 with acute or convalescent COVID-19. The CDR3 nucleotides are TGTGCCAGCTCACCAATAGCGCACGACACCGGGGAGCTGTTTTTT. It translates to CASSPIAHDTGELFF. Combining the CDR3 with reference TRBV18 and TRBJ2-2 gives the whole variable domain NAGVMQNPRHLVRRRGQEARLRCSPMKGHSHVYWYRQLPEEGLKFMVYLQKENIIDESGMPKERFSAEFPKEGPSILRIQQVVRGDSAAYFCASSPIAHDTGELFFGEGSRLTVL.